Below, 21 T cell receptor beta chains from the same sample are listed, as sequenced in a study of tumor-infiltrating lymphocytes in localized non-small cell lung cancer. Sequencing used immunoSEQ multiplex PCR; TCRdb keeps in-frame clones, though not all of them. The sample yields about 7,200 clones, over 60% seen once. The sequencing input was lung tumor tissue. The receptors originated from a human donor with non-small cell lung cancer.

The V and J genes are TRBV5-1 and TRBJ1-6; TRBD1 might be the D (6 bases). Trimming cost V 0 bases and J 5 bases, with 9 bases left between them. This CDR3 has 15 residues. Germline loops: CDR1 SGHRS, CDR2 YFSETQ. The CDR3 bases are TGCGCCAGCAGCTTGGATGCAGGGGATAATTCACCCCTCCACTTT. Protein product: CASSLDAGDNSPLHF. Using reference TRBV5-1 and TRBJ1-6 for the parts outside the CDR3, the full variable domain is KAGVTQTPRYLIKTRGQQVTLSCSPISGHRSVSWYQQTPGQGLQFLFEYFSETQRNKGNFPGRFSGRQFSNSRSEMNVSTLELGDSALYLCASSLDAGDNSPLHFGNGTRLTVT.

This clone was observed a few times. The junction shows a germline mismatch at one end, possibly a read error. The rearrangement joins TRBV30 to TRBJ2-7; 7 positions match TRBD1. The germline gives CDR1 GTSNPN, CDR2 SVGIG (reference sequence). The CDR3 has 13 residues. The CDR3 spells CAGQENLSYEQYF. The CDR3 DNA is TGCGCCGGACAGGAAAATCTGTCGTACGAGCAGTACTTC.

The J gene is TRBJ2-6, the V gene TRBV18; D possibly corresponds to TRBD2 (6 bases). V shed 3 bases and J shed 0 bases, with 9 bases lying between them. Germline V CDR1 and CDR2: KGHSH, LQKENI. There are 16 residues in the CDR3. CDR3 in DNA: TGTGCCAGCTCACCGGAGGGTCGCTCTGGGGCCAACGTCCTGACTTTC. Translating it yields CASSPEGRSGANVLTF.

This chain joins TRBV18 and TRBJ1-1, with D tentatively TRBD1 (5 bases). V was clipped by 2 bases and J by 5 bases, with 15 bases between them. Germline V gene data show CDR1 as KGHSH and CDR2 as LQKENI. The CDR3 contains 15 residues. The DNA of the CDR3 is TGTGCCAGCTCACCAATAGGGCAGGGTGAGACTGAAGCTTTCTTT. This gives the protein CASSPIGQGETEAFF.

The chain employs TRBV7-9 and TRBJ1-2, with 8 bases aligning to TRBD1. CDR1 SEHNR and CDR2 FQNEAQ come from the germline V gene (reference sequence). The J segment lost 6 bases and the V segment lost 2 bases, leaving 11 bases of the junction unmatched. The CDR3 extends over 16 amino acids. For the CDR3, the DNA is TGTGCCAGCAGCTTACGCGCCGATTCAGGGGGCAATGGCTACACCTTC. Translated: CASSLRADSGGNGYTF.

This chain uses TRBV11-2 with TRBJ2-3; TRBD2 matches at 8 bases. The CDR3 has 16 residues. V shed 3 bases and J 2 bases; nucleotides not matched to a gene: 7. Per the germline V gene, CDR1 is SGHAT and CDR2 is FQNNGV. The chain's CDR3 is CASSFSSGGNTDTQYF. In DNA form, the CDR3 reads TGTGCCAGCAGCTTTTCCAGCGGGGGAAACACAGATACGCAGTATTTT.

CDR3 in amino acids: CASSYGTPNIQYF. Written as DNA, the CDR3 is TGTGCCAGCAGTTACGGCACACCAAACATTCAGTACTTC. The chain employs TRBV6-6 and TRBJ2-4; D unresolved. This CDR3 comprises 13 residues. V dropped 2 bases and J dropped 6 bases, with 8 bases sitting between them. The germline V gene has CDR1 MNHNY and CDR2 SVGAGI (reference sequence).

The V gene is TRBV2, the J gene TRBJ2-2; D gene uncertain. Trimming removed 8 bases at V and 5 bases at J, with 12 bases between. Germline V gene data show CDR1 as SNHLY and CDR2 as FYNNEI. The CDR3 contains 13 residues. The CDR3 sequence: CASSGPETGELFF. CDR3 DNA sequence: TGTGCCAGCTCCGGACCCGAGACCGGGGAGCTGTTTTTT.

V usage is TRBV29-1 and J usage is TRBJ1-5; 8 nucleotides match TRBD1. The CDR3 is 13 residues long. Trimming took 2 bases from V and 6 from J; bases not matched to a gene: 3. Germline loops: CDR1 SQVTM, CDR2 ANQGSEA. The CDR3 region has the DNA TGCAGCGTTGAATCAGGGGGCGGTCAGCCCCAGCATTTT. It codes for CSVESGGGQPQHF.

The rearrangement links TRBV4-2 to TRBJ1-2, with TRBD1 matching over 9 bases. The CDR3 is 15 amino acids. The J segment lost 4 bases and the V segment lost 4 bases, leaving 7 bases of the junction unmatched. Germline CDR1 and CDR2: LGHNA and YNFKEQ. CDR3 sequence: CASSPRTGAGYGYTF. CDR3 sequence (DNA): TGTGCCAGCAGCCCCCGGACAGGGGCAGGCTATGGCTACACCTTC.

The CDR3 sequence is CASGLVRDGEVYTDTQYF. The CDR3 region has the DNA TGTGCTAGTGGTTTGGTACGGGACGGGGAGGTCTACACAGATACGCAGTATTTT. The rearrangement links TRBV12-5 to TRBJ2-3; D is possibly TRBD2 (6 bases). The CDR3 totals 18 residues. With 0 bases removed from V and 2 bases from J, the gap between germline ends came to 18 bases. Germline CDR1 and CDR2: LGHNT and FRNRAP.

The chain has TRBV6-1 and TRBJ2-2; 9 positions match TRBD1. The V gene end was trimmed by 6 bases and the J gene end by 4 bases; junction bases not matched to a gene: 6. CDR3 length: 15 residues. Germline CDR1 and CDR2: MNHNS and SASEGT. The CDR3 nucleotides read TGTGCCAGCAGCCGCGGGACAGGGACCACCGGGGAGCTGTTTTTT. Its protein is CASSRGTGTTGELFF.

The chain recombines TRBV1 with TRBJ2-1; the DNA was not compared with TRBD2, the D call given in the table. TRBV1 is flagged as a pseudogene. The CDR3 spans 16 residues. The CDR3 protein is CTSSQEPSGADNEQFF. The CDR3 region has the DNA TGCACCAGCAGCCAAGAACCTAGCGGGGCGGACAATGAGCAGTTCTTC.

The chain couples TRBV7-3 to TRBJ1-1; weak D call: TRBD1 (6 bases). This CDR3 region has 14 residues. The germline CDR1 and CDR2 sequences are SGHTA and FQGTGA. Trimming cost V 0 bases and J 5 bases, with 10 bases left between them. The chain's CDR3 is CASSLTGGGTEAFF. CDR3 DNA sequence: TGTGCCAGCAGCTTAACAGGGGGAGGTACTGAAGCTTTCTTT.

The chain uses TRBV6-1 and TRBJ1-1; D ambiguous. The CDR3 has 15 amino acids. Germline loops: CDR1 MNHNS, CDR2 SASEGT. Trimming took 7 bases from V and 0 from J, leaving 15 bases between them. The CDR3 DNA follows: TGTGCCAGCATAAGGGCGCCGGGGATGAACACTGAAGCTTTCTTT. Translated, it gives CASIRAPGMNTEAFF.

The J gene is TRBJ2-6, the V gene TRBV27; D perhaps matches TRBD1 (5 bases). Trimming stripped 8 bases from V and 2 bases from J, with 10 bases between. The germline CDR1 and CDR2 sequences are MNHEY and SMNVEV (reference sequence). This CDR3 region has 14 residues. CDR3: CASRQMAGANVLTF. Written as DNA, the CDR3 is TGTGCCAGCCGACAGATGGCTGGGGCCAACGTCCTGACTTTC.

The J gene is TRBJ1-1, the V gene TRBV6-1; TRBD1 agrees at 11 bases. The V gene end was trimmed by 4 bases and the J gene end by 10 bases; junction bases not matched to a gene: 5. Looked up from germline, CDR1 is MNHNS and CDR2 is SASEGT. This CDR3 is built from 13 residues. CDR3 sequence reads: CASSVGQGAVAFF. The CDR3 nucleotides read TGTGCCAGCAGTGTAGGACAGGGGGCGGTAGCTTTCTTT.

V is TRBV11-2 and J is TRBJ2-2; the D gene is possibly TRBD2 (5 bases). Germline CDR1 is SGHAT and CDR2 is FQNNGV. Trimming shortened V by 1 base and J by 4 bases, and 10 bases separated the two germline ends. This CDR3 has 15 residues. In DNA form, the CDR3 reads TGTGCCAGCAGCTTAGCTGGCCGGGGCACCGGGGAGCTGTTTTTT. Amino acid sequence: CASSLAGRGTGELFF.

This rearrangement joins TRBV27 to TRBJ2-1; unclear D gene. Deletions cut 3 bases from V and 4 bases from J, with 16 bases between. CDR3 length equals 16 residues. CDR1 is MNHEY, CDR2 SMNVEV, per germline (reference sequence). Here the CDR3 reads CASSLTADPPYNEQFF. The CDR3 region has the DNA TGTGCCAGCAGTTTGACGGCCGACCCCCCTTACAATGAGCAGTTCTTC.

This sequence joins TRBV30 and TRBJ2-2; D not certain. CDR1 GTSNPN and CDR2 SVGIG come from the germline V gene (reference sequence). V was pared by 4 bases and J by 0 bases, with 9 bases between. The CDR3 extends over 14 amino acids. CDR3 in DNA: TGTGCCTGGAAGAGGTTGGCGAACACCGGGGAGCTGTTTTTT. Translated: CAWKRLANTGELFF.

The sample holds a few counts of this clone. The rearrangement uses TRBV7-9 and TRBJ1-1; 7 bases are a match to TRBD1. The germline V gene has CDR1 SEHNR and CDR2 FQNEAQ (reference sequence). The V segment lost 5 bases and the J segment 3 bases; nucleotides outside the gene matches: 6. This CDR3 region has 14 residues. DNA for the CDR3: TGTGCCAGCAGCCCAGACAGGGCCTACACTGAAGCTTTCTTT. Translated: CASSPDRAYTEAFF.